This T cell receptor (beta chain) stems from a study of CD8 T cells in Susac syndrome. General study findings and limits: Across the total CD8+ repertoires, about 17 Susac-specific public clones were detected, and across the CD8+ TEMRA repertoires, roughly five such clones were detected. In Susac syndrome, CD8+ expansion was highest in TEMRA and active disease.

Notes on this clonotype: Its antigen is unidentified.

About 0.45 to 1 ug RNA was reverse transcribed with random hexamers. TCRdb reprocessed the immunoSEQ multiplex PCR reads via MiXCR and lists one record per CDR3 protein. Here the sample spans 100,000 to 150,000 distinct CDR3 sequences, around 96% being singletons. The length of the CDR3 is 17 residues. With 6 bases clipped from V and 1 base from J, the junction kept 6 bases outside the gene matches. Germline V gene lookup returns CDR1 WSHSY and CDR2 SAAADI. The chain is built from TRBV10-2 and TRBJ2-2; 12 positions agree with TRBD2. The TCR was taken from a human donor with Susac syndrome. The sequencing sample was made of CD8+ T cells from PBMCs. The CDR3 DNA reads TGCGCCAGCAGCTGGACTAGCGGGGCACTGAACACCGGGGAGCTGTTTTTT. This codes for CASSWTSGALNTGELFF.